This TCR beta chain was documented in a study of T cell responses to AZD1222 COVID-19 vaccine. The repertoire was sequenced with immunoSEQ multiplex PCR; TCRdb's copy has only in-frame clones and lacks some. The table has 200,000 or so clones, approximately 95% seen once; the top ten hold approximately 1%. General study findings and limits: Donors were chiefly white British, with a greater number of females, and clonal diversity was perhaps underestimated. Baseline serology detected seropositivity in only five or six AZD1222 recipients.

With respect to this clone: Antigen: not known.

This CDR3 comprises 14 residues. Per germline, CDR1 SGHAT and CDR2 FQNNGV. V gave up 0 bases and J gave up 6 bases, with 11 bases separating them. The sequences come from peripheral blood, collected 28 days after the second AZD1222 dose. The rearrangement links TRBV11-2 to TRBJ1-1, with TRBD1 as a possible D gene (6 bases). This receptor was taken from an adult who received the AZD1222 COVID-19 vaccine. As DNA, the CDR3 is TGTGCCAGCAGCTTAGATCTAGGGGGGCCTGAAGCTTTCTTT. Protein: CASSLDLGGPEAFF.